This T cell receptor (beta chain) was recovered during a study of blood T cell repertoires in COVID-19 (dated by TCRdb to 2018 to 2021). About the study as a whole: Collaborator samples came from the United States, Italy and Spain and covered acute and convalescent phases of COVID-19. The prospective study material was composed of cDNA or gDNA derived from T cells, B-cell-depleted T cells, or PBMCs. Deeply sampled blood TCRbeta repertoires from subjects exposed to, actively infected with, or recovered from COVID-19 were included in the dataset. The repertoires were released in a freely available public database intended as a resource for research on the immune response to SARS-CoV-2. Samples were obtained from the ongoing ImmuneRACE study (first 160 participants) and from 1,254 subjects provided by 6 global collaborators. The sample metadata nearly always contained a de-identified subject ID, COVID-19 status, age in years and sex. Where HLA class I and class II types were available, the types were taken from metadata supplied by the sample provider, not from assay-based typing.

Trimming removed 2 bases from V and 8 bases from J, leaving 15 bases between the germline ends. The CDR3 measures 13 amino acids from cysteine to phenylalanine. The kept DNA is CDR3 alone, 39 bases in frame from the first base. Via the germline V gene (reference sequence), CDR1 is GTSNPN and CDR2 SVGIG. TCRbeta CDR3 regions were amplified from genomic DNA using the immunoSEQ Assay, a bias-controlled multiplex PCR. Processing in the source paper ran as follows. The number of nucleated cells in each sample was estimated from the amplification of reference gene primers within the assay. Sequence reads were collapsed and filtered to measure the absolute abundance of every unique TCRbeta CDR3 rearrangement. For each sample, productive Simpson clonality was calculated as the square root of Simpson's diversity index over productive rearrangements. TCRdb carries this immuneACCESS record with in-frame sequences only. Its versions omit some clonotypes, under half of them owing to an unresolved V gene in the studies checked, with the rest unexplained. V and J calls and clone size are as listed in that table; D and trimming were resolved from the DNA. The sample yields hundreds of thousands of clones; around 86% were counted once. In total, the top ten clones hold more than 2% of the sample.

General study outcomes and caveats: The quantity of clinical and demographic metadata differed by source and by participant and was supplied without curation.

To note about this clone: Its antigen remains undetermined. No much larger clone is present one base from it, and per-base qualities are unavailable.

Enrolling through a virtual design, the prospective study's participants ranged in age from roughly 18 to 89 years and lived across roughly 24 United States geographic areas. In the prospective study, participants were assigned to cohorts based on the clinical history participants reported in a screening survey and a study questionnaire. Recovered participants in ImmuneRACE Cohort 3 were defined by two consecutive negative NP/OP PCR tests, clearance by a healthcare professional, or resolution of symptoms. Each participant in the prospective study had whole blood, serum and a nasopharyngeal or oropharyngeal swab collected by mobile phlebotomists. Over a roughly two-month period, participants in the prospective study had the option of providing additional blood draws and questionnaires. Prospective study blood samples were shipped either frozen or at room temperature before DNA extraction.

This sequence was found in a woman between 45 and 65 years old who had recovered from COVID-19. The chain was built from TRBV30 and TRBJ1-2; the D gene is perhaps TRBD1, on 6 matching bases. Sequenced material: PBMCs or T cells enriched from blood (not recorded which). The nucleotide sequence reads as follows: TGTGCCTGGAGTACACAGGGAACAAGCGGCTACACCTTC. Its protein is CAWSTQGTSGYTF.